Listed below are T cell receptor beta chains from one sample, sequenced in a study of blood T cell repertoires in COVID-19. Repertoires were generated with immunoSEQ multiplex PCR, while TCRdb's copy carries only in-frame clones and drops some. The sample includes 100,000 or so clones, around 90% of them seen just once. Sequencing was carried out using peripheral blood. These receptors all come from a woman between 55 and 75 years old with acute or convalescent COVID-19. Each CDR3 is given with its conserved first and last residue. The order of the fields is J gene, clone size, CDR3 length, D gene, V gene, CDR3 DNA, CDR3 protein. The D gene is left open where the match is weak. Some rows have no size entry. The others give once, few or many, or a class for an expanded clone.

TRBJ2-3 | . | 15 | TRBD2 | TRBV9 | TGTGCCAGCAGCGTCGGGACTAGCGGTACAGATACGCAGTATTTT | CASSVGTSGTDTQYF
TRBJ2-7 | . | 13 | . | TRBV19 | TGTGCCAGTAGTAAATTACACAACTACGAGCAGTACTTC | CASSKLHNYEQYF
TRBJ2-1 | . | 14 | TRBD1 | TRBV5-1 | TGCGCCAGCAGCGCACAGGGGTCCGGCAATGAGCAGTTCTTC | CASSAQGSGNEQFF
TRBJ1-2 | . | 16 | . | TRBV4-1 | TGCGCCAGCAGCCAAGATGTGACACTCCCTGGTTACGGCTACACCTTC | CASSQDVTLPGYGYTF
TRBJ2-1 | . | 15 | . | TRBV18 | TGTGCCAGCTCACCACCTAGCGGTGCTGTGGGTGAGCAGTTCTTC | CASSPPSGAVGEQFF
TRBJ2-2 | . | 12 | . | TRBV11-2 | TGTGCCAGCAGCCCCCCCAGCGGGGAGCTGTTTTTT | CASSPPSGELFF
TRBJ1-2 | . | 14 | . | TRBV5-1 | TGCGCCAGCCGCTTACAGGGCCCGAGGAATGGCTACACCTTC | CASRLQGPRNGYTF
TRBJ2-7 | . | 14 | . | TRBV19 | TGTGCCAGTAGTATCTACGGACTCCCCTACGAGCAGTACTTC | CASSIYGLPYEQYF
TRBJ2-1 | few | 15 | TRBD2 | TRBV7-6 | TGTGCCAGCAGCTTAGTTAGCGGCGGGGGGAATGAGCAGTTCTTC | CASSLVSGGGNEQFF
TRBJ1-1 | . | 15 | . | TRBV5-1 | TGCGCCAGCAGCTTGGTGGAGGGAATGAACACTGAAGCTTTCTTT | CASSLVEGMNTEAFF
TRBJ2-3 | . | 17 | TRBD2 | TRBV19 | TGTGCCAGTAGTAACGGACTAGCGGGGGGACTAACAGATACGCAGTATTTT | CASSNGLAGGLTDTQYF
TRBJ2-2 | . | 19 | TRBD2 | TRBV5-1 | TGCGCCAGCAGCTTGGAGGTGGGTAGCGGGAGCCTGGACACCGGGGAGCTGTTTTTT | CASSLEVGSGSLDTGELFF
TRBJ2-1 | once | 13 | . | TRBV6-5 | TGTGCCAGCAGTTGGATTAGCGGCAATGAGCAGTTCTTC | CASSWISGNEQFF
TRBJ2-1 | . | 14 | . | TRBV11-3 | TGTGCCAGCAGCCCGATGAGGTCCTCCAATGAGCAGTTCTTC | CASSPMRSSNEQFF
TRBJ1-1 | few | 17 | . | TRBV28 | TGTGCCAGCAGTTTACCTGCAGGGGCTGTACTGAACACTGAAGCTTTCTTT | CASSLPAGAVLNTEAFF
TRBJ2-1 | . | 12 | . | TRBV6-5 | TGTGCCAGCAGCCGGCAGGTGGATGAGCAGTTCTTC | CASSRQVDEQFF
TRBJ1-2 | . | 13 | TRBD1 | TRBV28 | TGTGCCAGCAGTTTGGGACAGGTTTATGGCTACACCTTC | CASSLGQVYGYTF
TRBJ2-7 | . | 14 | . | TRBV28 | TGTGCCAGCAGTTTTCCCCCCCAGGCATACGAGCAGTACTTC | CASSFPPQAYEQYF
TRBJ2-3 | . | 12 | . | TRBV10-3 | TGTGCCACCTTTCCTCTTCCAGATACGCAGTATTTT | CATFPLPDTQYF
TRBJ2-5 | . | 14 | . | TRBV6-5 | TGTGCCAGCAGGGGGCTATTTAACCAAGAGACCCAGTACTTC | CASRGLFNQETQYF
TRBJ1-4 | . | 14 | . | TRBV6-5 | TGTGCCAGCAGTTACGAGATGACTAATGAAAAACTGTTTTTT | CASSYEMTNEKLFF
TRBJ1-4 | . | 15 | TRBD1 | TRBV6-6 | TGTGCCAGCAGTGCGGGACAGGGACCTAATGAAAAACTGTTTTTT | CASSAGQGPNEKLFF
TRBJ1-1 | . | 13 | TRBD1 | TRBV9 | TGTGCCAGCAGTGGAGGACAGGGAACTGAAGCTTTCTTT | CASSGGQGTEAFF
TRBJ1-4 | . | 15 | TRBD1 | TRBV2 | TGTGCCAGCAGTGACAGGGGGCTCACTAATGAAAAACTGTTTTTT | CASSDRGLTNEKLFF
TRBJ1-1 | . | 17 | TRBD1 | TRBV2 | TGTGCCAGCAGAGGGACAGGGCTGGTGTGGCAAGGCACTGAAGCTTTCTTT | CASRGTGLVWQGTEAFF
TRBJ1-1 | . | 14 | TRBD1 | TRBV9 | TGTGCCAGCAGCGGGACAGGGGTGAACACTGAAGCTTTCTTT | CASSGTGVNTEAFF
TRBJ1-1 | . | 13 | . | TRBV9 | TGTGCCAGCAGCCTCAGCGGGGGCACTGAAGCTTTCTTT | CASSLSGGTEAFF
TRBJ2-5 | . | 14 | TRBD2 | TRBV30 | TGTGCCTGGAGCACTGGACTAGCGGGAGAGACCCAGTACTTC | CAWSTGLAGETQYF
TRBJ2-7 | . | 16 | TRBD1 | TRBV5-1 | TGCGCCAGCAGCTCCGCGACAGGGGGGAGGAGCTACGAGCAGTACTTC | CASSSATGGRSYEQYF
TRBJ1-5 | . | 15 | . | TRBV19 | TGTGCCAGTAGTATCGCAGGGGTAGGCAATCAGCCCCAGCATTTT | CASSIAGVGNQPQHF
TRBJ2-7 | . | 15 | . | TRBV27 | TGTGCCAGCAGTTCAAGTAGTAAACCGGTCTACGAGCAGTACTTC | CASSSSSKPVYEQYF
TRBJ2-7 | . | 12 | TRBD2 | TRBV6-5 | TGTGCCGCGGGCGGGAGAATCTACGAGCAGTACTTC | CAAGGRIYEQYF
TRBJ2-1 | . | 15 | TRBD2 | TRBV5-1 | TGCGCCAGCAGCTTGAGGACTAGCGAGTACAATGAGCAGTTCTTC | CASSLRTSEYNEQFF
TRBJ2-3 | . | 12 | . | TRBV28 | TGTGCCAGCACGGTCACCACAGATACGCAGTATTTT | CASTVTTDTQYF
TRBJ1-1 | . | 13 | TRBD1 | TRBV5-8 | TGTGCCAGCAGCTCAGGACAGGGCAGAGGAGCTTTCTTT | CASSSGQGRGAFF
TRBJ2-5 | . | 15 | . | TRBV5-1 | TGCGCCAGCAGCCCCGCCAGAGGGTCGGGAGAGACCCAGTACTTC | CASSPARGSGETQYF
TRBJ2-1 | . | 15 | TRBD2 | TRBV27 | TGTGCCAGCAGGCTAGCGGGAGGGCCTATAGGTGAGCAGTTCTTC | CASRLAGGPIGEQFF
TRBJ1-1 | . | 15 | TRBD1 | TRBV10-3 | TGTGCCATCAGTCCGACAGGGGCAATGAACACTGAAGCTTTCTTT | CAISPTGAMNTEAFF
TRBJ2-4 | few | 15 | . | TRBV11-2 | TGTGCCAGCAGCGACCTCGGGACTCATAAAAACATTCAGTACTTC | CASSDLGTHKNIQYF
TRBJ2-1 | . | 20 | TRBD2 | TRBV5-1 | TGCGCCAGCAGCGTCACCAGGGTGGTCGGAGCGGGAGCATCCTACAATGAGCAGTTCTTC | CASSVTRVVGAGASYNEQFF
TRBJ2-3 | once | 14 | . | TRBV2 | TGTGCCAGCAGTGAACGGTCGAGGACAGATACGCAGTATTTT | CASSERSRTDTQYF
TRBJ2-3 | once | 14 | . | TRBV5-1 | TGCGCCAGCAGCTTGGATCAGGACACAGATACGCAGTATTTT | CASSLDQDTDTQYF